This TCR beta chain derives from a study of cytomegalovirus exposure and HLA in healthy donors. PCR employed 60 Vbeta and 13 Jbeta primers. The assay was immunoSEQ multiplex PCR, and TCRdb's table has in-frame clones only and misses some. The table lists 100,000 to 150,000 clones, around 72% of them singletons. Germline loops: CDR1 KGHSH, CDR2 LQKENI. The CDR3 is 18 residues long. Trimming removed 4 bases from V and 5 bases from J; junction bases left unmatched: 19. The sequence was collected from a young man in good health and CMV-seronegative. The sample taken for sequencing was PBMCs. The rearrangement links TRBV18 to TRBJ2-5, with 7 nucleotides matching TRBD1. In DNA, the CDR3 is TGTGCCAGCTCACACCGGCAAACCACAGGGGTGGATCGTGAGACCCAGTACTTC. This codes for CASSHRQTTGVDRETQYF.